The clone carrying this T cell receptor (beta chain) has a single count. Antigen: not known. This sample is part of a study of shared clonotypes between healthy human individuals. Broader study findings: Non-shared clonotypes were found to have lower generation probabilities than the clonotypes that were shared by all four of the sorted-subset donors.

V lost 0 bases to trimming and J lost 10 bases, with 5 bases between them. Germline values: CDR1 SGDLS, CDR2 YYNGEE. This CDR3 comprises 11 residues. Positively selected for CCR7, the CD45RO-negative cells used as naive CD8 cells excluded terminally differentiated effector memory CD45RA+ cells. Sequenced by immunoSEQ multiplex PCR; TCRdb stores in-frame clones only, minus some. Of roughly 650,000 clones listed, 95% to 97% are singletons. The sequenced sample was naive CD8+ T cells sorted from blood. This sequence originates from a woman in her twenties or thirties in good health. V usage is TRBV9 and J usage is TRBJ2-1; the D is unclear. CDR3 sequence: CASSVAYEQFF. The DNA of the CDR3 is TGTGCCAGCAGCGTAGCCTACGAGCAGTTCTTC. Looking up the rest from reference TRBV9 and TRBJ2-1 gives the full variable domain: DSGVTQTPKHLITATGQRVTLRCSPRSGDLSVYWYQQSLDQGLQFLIQYYNGEERAKGNILERFSAQQFPDLHSELNLSSLELGDSALYFCASSVAYEQFFGPGTRLTVL.